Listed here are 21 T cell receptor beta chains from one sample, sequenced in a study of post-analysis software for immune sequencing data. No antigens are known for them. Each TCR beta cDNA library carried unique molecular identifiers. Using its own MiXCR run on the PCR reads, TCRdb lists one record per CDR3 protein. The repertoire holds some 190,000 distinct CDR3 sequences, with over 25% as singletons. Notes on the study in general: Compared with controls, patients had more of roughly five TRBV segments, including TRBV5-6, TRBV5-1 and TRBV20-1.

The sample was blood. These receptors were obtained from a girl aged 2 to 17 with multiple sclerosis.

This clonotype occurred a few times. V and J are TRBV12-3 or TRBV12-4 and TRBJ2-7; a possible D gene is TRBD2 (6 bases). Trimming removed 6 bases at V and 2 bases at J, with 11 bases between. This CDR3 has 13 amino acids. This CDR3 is CASREGNTYEQYF. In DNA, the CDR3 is TGTGCCAGCAGGGAGGGCAACACCTACGAGCAGTACTTC.

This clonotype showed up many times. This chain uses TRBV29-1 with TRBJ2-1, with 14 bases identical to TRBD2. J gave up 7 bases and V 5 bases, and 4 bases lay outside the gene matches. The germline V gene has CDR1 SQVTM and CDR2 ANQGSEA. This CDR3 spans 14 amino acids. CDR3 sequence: CSVSGTSGGNEQFF. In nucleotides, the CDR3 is TGCAGCGTTTCCGGGACTAGCGGGGGAAATGAGCAGTTCTTC.

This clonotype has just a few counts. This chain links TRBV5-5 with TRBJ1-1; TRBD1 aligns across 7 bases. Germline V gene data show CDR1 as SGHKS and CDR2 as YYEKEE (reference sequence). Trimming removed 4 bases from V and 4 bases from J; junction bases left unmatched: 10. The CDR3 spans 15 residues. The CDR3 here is CASSVDRVGSTEAFF. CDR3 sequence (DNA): TGTGCCAGCAGCGTAGACAGGGTCGGGAGCACTGAAGCTTTCTTT. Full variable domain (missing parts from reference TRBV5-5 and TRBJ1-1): DAGVTQSPTHLIKTRGQQVTLRCSPISGHKSVSWYQQVLGQGPQFIFQYYEKEERGRGNFPDRFSARQFPNYSSELNVNALLLGDSALYLCASSVDRVGSTEAFFGQGTRLTVV.

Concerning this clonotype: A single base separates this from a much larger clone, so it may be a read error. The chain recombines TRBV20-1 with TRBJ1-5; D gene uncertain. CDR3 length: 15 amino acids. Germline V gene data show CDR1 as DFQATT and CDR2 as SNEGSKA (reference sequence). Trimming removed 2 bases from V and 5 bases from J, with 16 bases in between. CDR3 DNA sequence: TGCAGTGCTAGAAAGTCGACGGGTGACGATCAGCCCCAGCATTTT. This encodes CSARKSTGDDQPQHF.

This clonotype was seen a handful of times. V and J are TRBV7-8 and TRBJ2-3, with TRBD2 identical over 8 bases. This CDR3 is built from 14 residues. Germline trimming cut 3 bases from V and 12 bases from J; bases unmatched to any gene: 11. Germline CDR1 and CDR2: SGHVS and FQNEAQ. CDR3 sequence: CASSLESGTSVQYF. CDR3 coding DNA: TGTGCCAGCAGCTTGGAATCCGGGACTAGTGTACAGTATTTT.

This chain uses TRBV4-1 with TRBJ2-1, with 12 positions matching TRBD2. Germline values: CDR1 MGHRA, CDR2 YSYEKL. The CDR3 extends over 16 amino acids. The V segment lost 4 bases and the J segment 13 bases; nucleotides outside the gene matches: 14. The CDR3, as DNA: TGCGCCAGCAGCCGGATCCTAGCGGGAGGGCCACATGGCCAGTTCTTC. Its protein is CASSRILAGGPHGQFF.

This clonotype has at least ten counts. The CDR3 DNA reads as TGTGCCAGCAGTGGGACTAGCGGGAGATATGAGCAGTTCTTC. Its protein product is CASSGTSGRYEQFF. The chain uses TRBV6-2 or TRBV6-3 and TRBJ2-1; 14 bases align to TRBD2. The germline V gene encodes CDR1 MNHEY and CDR2 SVGEGT. The CDR3 is 14 residues long. The V and J ends lost 5 bases and 8 bases, in that order; junction bases with no gene match: 2.

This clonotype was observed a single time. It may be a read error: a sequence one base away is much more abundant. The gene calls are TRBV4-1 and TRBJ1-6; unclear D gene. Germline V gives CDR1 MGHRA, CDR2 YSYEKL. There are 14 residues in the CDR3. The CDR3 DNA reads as TGCGCCAACAGCCAACTGGGTCGGGAGCGGCCCCTCCACTTT. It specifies CANSQLGRERPLHF.

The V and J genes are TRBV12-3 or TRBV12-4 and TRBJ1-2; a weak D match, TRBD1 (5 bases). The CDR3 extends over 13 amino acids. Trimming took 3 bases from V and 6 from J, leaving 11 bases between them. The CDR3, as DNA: TGTGCCAGCAGTTTCTTGGTAGGGGATGGCTACACCTTC. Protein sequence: CASSFLVGDGYTF.

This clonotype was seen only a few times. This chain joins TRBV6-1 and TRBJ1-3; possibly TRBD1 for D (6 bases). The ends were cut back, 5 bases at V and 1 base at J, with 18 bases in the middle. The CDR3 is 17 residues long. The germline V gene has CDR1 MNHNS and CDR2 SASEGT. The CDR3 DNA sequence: TGTGCCAGCAGTATGAGGATCGGGGGGGCATCTGGAAACACCATATATTTT. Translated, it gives CASSMRIGGASGNTIYF.

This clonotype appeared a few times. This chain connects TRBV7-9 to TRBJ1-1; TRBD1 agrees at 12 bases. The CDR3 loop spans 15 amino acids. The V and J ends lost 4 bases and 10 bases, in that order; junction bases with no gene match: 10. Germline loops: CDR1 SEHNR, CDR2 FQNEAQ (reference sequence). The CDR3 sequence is CASSSERDRGRRAFF. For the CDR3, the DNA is TGTGCCAGCAGCTCCGAGCGGGACAGGGGGCGTCGAGCTTTCTTT.

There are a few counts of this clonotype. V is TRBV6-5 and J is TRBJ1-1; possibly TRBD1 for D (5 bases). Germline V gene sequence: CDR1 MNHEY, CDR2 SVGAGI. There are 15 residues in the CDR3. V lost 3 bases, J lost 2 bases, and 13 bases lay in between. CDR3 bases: TGTGCCAGCAGTTATTCCGGGACGACCAACACTGAAGCTTTCTTT. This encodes CASSYSGTTNTEAFF.

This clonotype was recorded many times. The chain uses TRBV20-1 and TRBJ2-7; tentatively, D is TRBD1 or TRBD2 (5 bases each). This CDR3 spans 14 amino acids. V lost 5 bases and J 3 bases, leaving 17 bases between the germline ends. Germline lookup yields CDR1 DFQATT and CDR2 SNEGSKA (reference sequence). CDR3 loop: CSAVDRDRVYEQYF. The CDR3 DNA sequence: TGCAGTGCTGTCGATCGGGACCGCGTCTACGAGCAGTACTTC.

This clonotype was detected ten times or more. CDR3 nucleotides: TGTGCCAGCAGCTTGAGTCCCCTAGGTGAGCAGTTCTTC. It yields the protein CASSLSPLGEQFF. The chain links TRBV7-9 to TRBJ2-1; D ambiguous. Trimming left V 3 bases short and J 9 bases short, with 12 bases between. The germline CDR1 and CDR2 sequences are SEHNR and FQNEAQ (reference sequence). The CDR3 has 13 amino acids.

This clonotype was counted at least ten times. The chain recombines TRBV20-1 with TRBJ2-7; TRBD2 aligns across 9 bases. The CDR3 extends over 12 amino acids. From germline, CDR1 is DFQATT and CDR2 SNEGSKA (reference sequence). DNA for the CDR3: TGCAGGGTAGCGGGAGATGCCTACGAGCAGTACTTC. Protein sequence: CRVAGDAYEQYF.

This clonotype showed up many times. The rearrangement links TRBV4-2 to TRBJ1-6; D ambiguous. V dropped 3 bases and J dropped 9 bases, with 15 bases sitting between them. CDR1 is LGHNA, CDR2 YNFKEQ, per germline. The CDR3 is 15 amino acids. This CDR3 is CASSQRGGVSSPLHF. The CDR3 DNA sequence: TGTGCCAGCAGCCAGAGAGGTGGGGTGAGTTCACCCCTCCACTTT.

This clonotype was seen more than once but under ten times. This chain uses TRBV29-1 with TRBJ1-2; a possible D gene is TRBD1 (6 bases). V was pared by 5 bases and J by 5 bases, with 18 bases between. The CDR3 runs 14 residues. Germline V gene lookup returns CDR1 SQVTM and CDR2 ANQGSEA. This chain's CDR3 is CSVQTGAGVYGYTF. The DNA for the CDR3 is TGCAGCGTTCAAACCGGGGCAGGGGTGTATGGCTACACCTTC.

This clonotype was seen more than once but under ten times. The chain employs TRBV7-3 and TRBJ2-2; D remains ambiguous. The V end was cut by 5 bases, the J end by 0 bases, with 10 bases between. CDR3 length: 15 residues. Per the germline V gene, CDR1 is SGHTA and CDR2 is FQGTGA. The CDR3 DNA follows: TGTGCCAGCAGCCTGGGTTCCGCGAACACCGGGGAGCTGTTTTTT. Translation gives CASSLGSANTGELFF.

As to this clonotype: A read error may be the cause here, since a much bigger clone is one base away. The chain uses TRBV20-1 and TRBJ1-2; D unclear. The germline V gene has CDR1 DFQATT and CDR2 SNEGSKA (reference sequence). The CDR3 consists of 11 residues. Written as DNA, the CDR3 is TGCAGTACTAGTGGCACCTATGGCTACACCTTC. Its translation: CSTSGTYGYTF.

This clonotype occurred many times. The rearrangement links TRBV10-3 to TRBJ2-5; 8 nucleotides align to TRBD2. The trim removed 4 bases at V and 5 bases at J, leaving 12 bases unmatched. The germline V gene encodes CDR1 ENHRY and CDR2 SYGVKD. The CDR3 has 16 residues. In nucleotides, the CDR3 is TGTGCCATCAGTGTGGGAGTAGCGGGAATTAGGGAGACCCAGTACTTC. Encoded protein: CAISVGVAGIRETQYF.

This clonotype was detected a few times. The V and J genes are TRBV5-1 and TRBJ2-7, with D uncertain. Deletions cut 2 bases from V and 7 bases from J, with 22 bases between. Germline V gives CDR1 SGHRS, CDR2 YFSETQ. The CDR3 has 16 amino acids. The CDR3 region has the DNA TGCGCCAGCAGCTTCGCACTATCCAATATGTACACTGAGCAGTACTTC. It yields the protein CASSFALSNMYTEQYF. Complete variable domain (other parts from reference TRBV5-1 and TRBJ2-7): KAGVTQTPRYLIKTRGQQVTLSCSPISGHRSVSWYQQTPGQGLQFLFEYFSETQRNKGNFPGRFSGRQFSNSRSEMNVSTLELGDSALYLCASSFALSNMYTEQYFGPGTRLTVT.